What follows are 5 T cell receptor beta chains derived from one specimen sequenced in a study of blood T cells in healthy people across ages. A J-beta primer mix and a sample-barcoded 5' primer were used in a second PCR of about 7 to 12 cycles. TCRdb used MiXCR to reprocess the 5' RACE reads, holding one entry per CDR3 protein. The sample holds about 640,000 distinct CDR3 sequences, less than 45% seen once. Sequenced input: blood. These receptor sequences come from an elderly man in good health.

This clonotype was seen a few times. The rearrangement uses TRBV12-3 or TRBV12-4 and TRBJ2-7; D is possibly TRBD2 (5 bases). The J call may be in error: the DNA end matches TRBJ2-5 better. This CDR3 region has 16 residues. The CDR3 is CASSLGTRSLGETQYF. DNA of the CDR3: TGTGCCAGCAGTTTAGGGACTCGATCATTGGGAGAGACCCAGTACTTC.

With regard to this clonotype: This may be a read error: a much more frequent sequence differs by one nucleotide. The chain joins TRBV7-2 to TRBJ2-7; TRBD2 matches at 8 bases. V trimming: 2 bases; J trimming: 5 bases; junction bases outside the gene matches: 8. The germline CDR1 and CDR2 sequences are SGHTA and FQGNSA. CDR3 length: 15 residues. CDR3 loop: CASSLKAGETDEQYF. Here the CDR3 DNA reads TGTGCCAGCAGCTTAAAAGCGGGAGAGACCGACGAGCAGTACTTC.

V and J are TRBV7-2 and TRBJ2-2; possible D gene TRBD2, 6 bases. This CDR3 has 13 amino acids. V was clipped by 4 bases and J by 7 bases, with 10 bases between them. Per the germline V gene, CDR1 is SGHTA and CDR2 is FQGNSA. CDR3 DNA: TGTGCCAGCAGCTCCACTAGCTTCGGGGAGCTGTTTTTT. Its protein product is CASSSTSFGELFF.

The chain uses TRBV20-1 and TRBJ2-1; 13 nucleotides match TRBD2. Germline CDR1 reads DFQATT; CDR2 reads SNEGSKA (reference sequence). This CDR3 is built from 14 residues. V was clipped by 3 bases and J by 10 bases; unmatched bases: 6. The CDR3 DNA sequence: TGCAGTGCTAGTGGACTAGCGGGAGAGGACGAGCAGTTCTTC. Translating it yields CSASGLAGEDEQFF.

The V and J genes are TRBV2 and TRBJ1-6; D uncertain. Germline values: CDR1 SNHLY, CDR2 FYNNEI. This CDR3 region has 14 residues. V was clipped by 6 bases and J by 8 bases, with 14 bases between them. For the CDR3, the DNA is TGTGCCAGCAGCCTCGGTGTCTTAGATTCACCCCTCCACTTT. Translation: CASSLGVLDSPLHF.